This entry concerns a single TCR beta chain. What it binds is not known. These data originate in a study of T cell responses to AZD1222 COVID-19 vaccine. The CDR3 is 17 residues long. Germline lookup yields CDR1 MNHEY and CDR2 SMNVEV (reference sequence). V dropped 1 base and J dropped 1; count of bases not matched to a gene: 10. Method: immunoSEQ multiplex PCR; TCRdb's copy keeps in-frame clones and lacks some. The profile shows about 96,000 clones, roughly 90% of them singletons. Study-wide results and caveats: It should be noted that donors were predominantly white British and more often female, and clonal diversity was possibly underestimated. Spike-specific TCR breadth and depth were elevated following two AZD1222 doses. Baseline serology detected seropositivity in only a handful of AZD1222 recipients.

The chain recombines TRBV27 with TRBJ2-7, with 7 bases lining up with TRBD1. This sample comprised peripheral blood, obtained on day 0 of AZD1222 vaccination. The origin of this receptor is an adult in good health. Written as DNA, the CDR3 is TGTGCCAGCAGTTTATTCCCTCGCCAGGGACAGTCCTACGAGCAGTACTTC. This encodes CASSLFPRQGQSYEQYF.